The clone carrying this TCR beta chain was observed a handful of times. Antigen specificity is unknown. This sample stems from a study of beta chain features in type 1 diabetes. Study-wide background: Over all samples combined, fewer than 130,000,000 sorted cells were examined.

Expressed TCRB transcripts were sequenced because the isolated RNA had all been reverse transcribed beforehand. The assay was immunoSEQ multiplex PCR, and TCRdb's table has in-frame clones only and misses some. The table lists 280,000 or so clones, 15% of them singletons. The study's findings and limits: A closer apparent resemblance between naive, central memory and Treg TCRB repertoires was seen in patients than in healthy donors. TCRB CDR3s from Type 1 diabetes patients were moderately but significantly shorter in all four CD4+ subsets. Sequencing the cDNA could make cells with high TCR expression show up more than they should. Whether TCRB rearrangement is influenced by HLA type went unresolved here.

The CDR3 is 16 amino acids. Deletions cut 5 bases from V and 0 bases from J, with 14 bases between. The germline gives CDR1 SGHVS, CDR2 FQNEAQ. The sequenced material came from naive CD4+ T cells from blood. The chain combines TRBV7-8 with TRBJ2-1, with D possibly matching TRBD2 (6 bases). The TCR originated in a man aged 18 to 35 with type 1 diabetes. The CDR3 DNA reads as TGTGCCAGCAGCCCCCGGCGGGATAGCTCCTACAATGAGCAGTTCTTC. Its protein is CASSPRRDSSYNEQFF.